The 2 T cell receptor beta chains below come from one sample, sequenced in a study of T cells in localized non-small cell lung cancer. TCRdb keeps only in-frame clones here, not all; method: immunoSEQ multiplex PCR. This table holds over 40,000 clones, 85% to 90% found once. Source: peripheral blood, taken before any cancer treatment. The receptor set was obtained from a female donor at least 60 years old with stage I squamous cell lung carcinoma.

This sequence joins TRBV4-1 and TRBJ2-1; 9 positions match TRBD2. This CDR3 is built from 18 residues. Germline V lookup: CDR1 MGHRA, CDR2 YSYEKL. J was trimmed by 6 bases and V by 2 bases; bases with no gene match: 14. The CDR3 loop is CASSQKPLAGVAVNEQFF. CDR3 nucleotides: TGCGCCAGCAGCCAAAAACCTTTAGCGGGAGTCGCGGTCAATGAGCAGTTCTTC.

The chain uses TRBV19 and TRBJ2-7, with D possibly being TRBD1 or TRBD2 (6 bases each). The germline CDR1 and CDR2 sequences are LNHDA and SQIVND (reference sequence). This CDR3 contains 14 residues. V lost 2 bases, J lost 5 bases, and 13 bases lay in between. The CDR3 loop is CASSIRGGPNEQYF. DNA for the CDR3: TGTGCCAGTAGTATACGTGGGGGGCCCAACGAGCAGTACTTC.